This T cell receptor (beta chain) was recovered during a study of blood T cell repertoires in COVID-19. The wider study: Collection of acute and convalescent COVID-19 samples took place in the United States, Italy and Spain. T cells, B-cell-depleted T cells, or PBMCs provided the cDNA or gDNA that served as material.

Patients in Seattle were enrolled during active infection, then followed longitudinally. Source study methods: Amplifying reference gene primers gave estimates of nucleated cell counts. Generated by immunoSEQ multiplex PCR, the TCRdb table keeps only in-frame clones and is missing some. V and J calls and clone size are copied from that table; D and trimming were computed from the DNA. Here the sample spans 200,000 to 250,000 clones, 80% to 85% being singletons. The CDR3 runs to 14 residues. Germline-derived CDR1 and CDR2 are SNHLY and FYNNEI. The ends were cut back, 5 bases at V and 6 bases at J, with 17 bases in the middle.

The specimen sequenced was peripheral blood. The chain uses TRBV2 and TRBJ2-7; the D is unclear. This sequence was found in a woman aged 70-85 years with COVID-19, enrolled during active disease. CDR3: CASSIARSVAEQYF. In nucleotides, the CDR3 is TGTGCCAGCAGTATTGCCAGGTCGGTTGCCGAGCAGTACTTC.